This T cell receptor beta chain comes out of a study of shared clonotypes between healthy human individuals. General observations from the study: A handful of donors had about 5.1% of their naive CD4 clonotypes in common.

As to this clone: Its antigen is as yet unknown.

In the naive CD8 group, cells lacked CD45RO and were positively selected for CCR7, so terminally differentiated effector memory CD45RA+ cells were left out. Over several immunoSEQ plates, each subset's genomic DNA was distributed in even portions. The input for sorted-subset replicate PCRs was approximately 200 ng DNA, around 27,000 T cell genomes. In the source study's methods: ImmunoSEQ output lacked quality scores and full-length reads, limiting matched filtering. The data were produced by immunoSEQ multiplex PCR, yet TCRdb's version contains in-frame clones alone and is incomplete. For V, J and clone size, that table is used; D and trimming come from the DNA. The data show around 2,000,000 clones, with over 85% seen just once and 0.9% to 1.4% held by the top ten. The CDR3 runs to 15 residues. Germline CDR1 and CDR2: SGHNT and YYREEE (reference sequence). The V end lost 0 bases, the J end lost 5 bases, and 14 bases lay between the germline ends.

The TCR was taken from a man aged 18 to 30 in good health. Source material: naive CD8+ T cells sorted from blood. The J gene is TRBJ1-2, the V gene TRBV5-4; D is unclear. The CDR3 region is CASSLGAPGIYGYTF. DNA for the CDR3: TGTGCCAGCAGCTTGGGCGCCCCCGGCATATATGGCTACACCTTC.